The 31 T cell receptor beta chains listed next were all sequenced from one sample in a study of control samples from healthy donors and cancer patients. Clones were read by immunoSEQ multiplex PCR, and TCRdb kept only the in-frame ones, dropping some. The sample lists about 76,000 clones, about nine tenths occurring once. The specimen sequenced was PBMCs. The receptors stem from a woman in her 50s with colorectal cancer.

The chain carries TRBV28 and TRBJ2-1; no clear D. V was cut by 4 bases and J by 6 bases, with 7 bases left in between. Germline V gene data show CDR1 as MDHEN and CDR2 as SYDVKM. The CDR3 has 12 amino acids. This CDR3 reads CASSSRFNEQFF. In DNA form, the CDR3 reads TGTGCCAGCAGTTCCAGATTCAATGAGCAGTTCTTC. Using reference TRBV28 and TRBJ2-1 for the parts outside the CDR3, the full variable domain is DVKVTQSSRYLVKRTGEKVFLECVQDMDHENMFWYRQDPGLGLRLIYFSYDVKMKEKGDIPEGYSVSREKKERFSLILESASTNQTSMYLCASSSRFNEQFFGPGTRLTVL.

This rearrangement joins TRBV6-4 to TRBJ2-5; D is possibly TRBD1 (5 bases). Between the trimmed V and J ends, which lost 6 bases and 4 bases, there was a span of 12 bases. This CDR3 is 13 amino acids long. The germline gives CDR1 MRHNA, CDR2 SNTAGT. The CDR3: CASSFVTGETQYF. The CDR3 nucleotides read TGTGCCAGCAGCTTTGTAACAGGAGAGACCCAGTACTTC.

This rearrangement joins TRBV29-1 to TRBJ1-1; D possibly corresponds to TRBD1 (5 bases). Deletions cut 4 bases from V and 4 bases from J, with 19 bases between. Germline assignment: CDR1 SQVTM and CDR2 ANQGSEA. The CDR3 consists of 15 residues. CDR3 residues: CSVGRAGQGGTEAFF. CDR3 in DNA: TGCAGCGTTGGCCGGGCGGGTCAGGGTGGCACTGAAGCTTTCTTT.

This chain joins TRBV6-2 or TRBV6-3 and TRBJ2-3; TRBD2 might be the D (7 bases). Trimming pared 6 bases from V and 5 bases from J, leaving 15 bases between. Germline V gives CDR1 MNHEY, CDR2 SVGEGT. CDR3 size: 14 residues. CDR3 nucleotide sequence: TGTGCCAGCAGCAAGGGGGGGGCCGGAGATACGCAGTATTTT. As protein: CASSKGGAGDTQYF.

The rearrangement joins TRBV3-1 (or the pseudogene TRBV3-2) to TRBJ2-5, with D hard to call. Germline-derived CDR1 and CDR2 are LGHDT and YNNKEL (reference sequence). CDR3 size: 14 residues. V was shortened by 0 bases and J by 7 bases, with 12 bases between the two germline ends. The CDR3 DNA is TGTGCCAGCAGCCAAGATCGGGTGGCTTGGACCCAGTACTTC. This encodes CASSQDRVAWTQYF.

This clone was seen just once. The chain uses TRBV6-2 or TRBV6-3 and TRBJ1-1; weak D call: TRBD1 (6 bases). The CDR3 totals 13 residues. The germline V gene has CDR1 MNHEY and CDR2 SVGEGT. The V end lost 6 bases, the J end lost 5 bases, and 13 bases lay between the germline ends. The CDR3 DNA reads TGTGCCAGCAGCGGACAGACTGGTACTGAAGCTTTCTTT. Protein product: CASSGQTGTEAFF.

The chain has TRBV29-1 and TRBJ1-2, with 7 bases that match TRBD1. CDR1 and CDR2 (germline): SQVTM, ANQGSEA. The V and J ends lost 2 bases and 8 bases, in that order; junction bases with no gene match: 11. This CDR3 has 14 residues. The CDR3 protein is CSVENRQGTGGYTF. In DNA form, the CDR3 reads TGCAGCGTTGAAAACAGACAGGGAACGGGAGGCTACACCTTC.

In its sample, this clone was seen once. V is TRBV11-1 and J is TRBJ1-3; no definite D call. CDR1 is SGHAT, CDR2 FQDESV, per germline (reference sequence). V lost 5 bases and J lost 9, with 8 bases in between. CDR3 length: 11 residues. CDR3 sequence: CASSVGLTIYF. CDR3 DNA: TGTGCCAGCAGCGTCGGACTCACCATATATTTT.

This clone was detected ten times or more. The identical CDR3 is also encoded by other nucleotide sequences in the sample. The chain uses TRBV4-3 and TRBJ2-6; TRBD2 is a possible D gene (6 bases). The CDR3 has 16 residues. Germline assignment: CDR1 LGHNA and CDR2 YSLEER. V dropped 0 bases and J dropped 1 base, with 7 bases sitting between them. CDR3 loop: CASSQEEGSGANVLTF. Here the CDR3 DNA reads TGCGCCAGCAGCCAAGAGGAGGGGTCTGGGGCCAACGTCCTGACTTTC.

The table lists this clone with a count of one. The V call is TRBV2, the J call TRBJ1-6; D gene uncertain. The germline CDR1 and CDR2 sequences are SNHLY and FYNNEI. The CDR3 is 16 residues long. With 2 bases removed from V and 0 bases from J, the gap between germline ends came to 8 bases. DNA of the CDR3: TGTGCCAGCAGTGAATTTGGCTACTCCTATAATTCACCCCTCCACTTT. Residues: CASSEFGYSYNSPLHF. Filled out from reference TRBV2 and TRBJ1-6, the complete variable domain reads EPEVTQTPSHQVTQMGQEVILRCVPISNHLYFYWYRQILGQKVEFLVSFYNNEISEKSEIFDDQFSVERPDGSNFTLKIRSTKLEDSAMYFCASSEFGYSYNSPLHFGNGTRLTVT.

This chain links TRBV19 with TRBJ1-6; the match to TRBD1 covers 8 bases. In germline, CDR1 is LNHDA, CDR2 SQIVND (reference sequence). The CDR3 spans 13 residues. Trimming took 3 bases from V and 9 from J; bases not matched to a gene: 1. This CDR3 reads CASSITGGSPLHF. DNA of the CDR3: TGTGCCAGTAGTATCACAGGGGGTTCACCCCTCCACTTT.

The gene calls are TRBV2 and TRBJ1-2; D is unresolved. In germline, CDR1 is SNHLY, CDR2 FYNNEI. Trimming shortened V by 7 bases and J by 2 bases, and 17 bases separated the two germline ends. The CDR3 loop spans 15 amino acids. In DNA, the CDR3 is TGTGCCAGCACTCTCGTCTCGGGGATCAACTATGGCTACACCTTC. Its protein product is CASTLVSGINYGYTF. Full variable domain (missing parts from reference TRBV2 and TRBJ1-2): EPEVTQTPSHQVTQMGQEVILRCVPISNHLYFYWYRQILGQKVEFLVSFYNNEISEKSEIFDDQFSVERPDGSNFTLKIRSTKLEDSAMYFCASTLVSGINYGYTFGSGTRLTVV.

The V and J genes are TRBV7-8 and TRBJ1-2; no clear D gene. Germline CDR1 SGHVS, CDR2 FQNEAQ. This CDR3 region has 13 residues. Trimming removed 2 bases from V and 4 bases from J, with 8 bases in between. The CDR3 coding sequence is TGTGCCAGCAGCTTAAACGGAATCTATGGCTACACCTTC. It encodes CASSLNGIYGYTF.

CDR3 sequence reads: CASSQQGLGAEGYTF. For the CDR3, the DNA is TGTGCCAGCTCACAGCAGGGGTTAGGAGCGGAGGGCTACACCTTC. V is TRBV18 and J is TRBJ1-2; tentatively, D is TRBD1 (6 bases). Trimming stripped 4 bases from V and 8 bases from J, with 20 bases between. CDR3 length: 15 residues. Germline values: CDR1 KGHSH, CDR2 LQKENI.

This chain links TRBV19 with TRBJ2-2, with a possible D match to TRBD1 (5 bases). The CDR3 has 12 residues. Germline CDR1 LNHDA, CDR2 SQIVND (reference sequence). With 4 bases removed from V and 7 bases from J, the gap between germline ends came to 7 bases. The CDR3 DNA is TGTGCCAGTAGTAAGGGGAACGGGGAGCTGTTTTTT. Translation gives CASSKGNGELFF. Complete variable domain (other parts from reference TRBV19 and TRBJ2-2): DGGITQSPKYLFRKEGQNVTLSCEQNLNHDAMYWYRQDPGQGLRLIYYSQIVNDFQKGDIAEGYSVSREKKESFPLTVTSAQKNPTAFYLCASSKGNGELFFGEGSRLTVL.

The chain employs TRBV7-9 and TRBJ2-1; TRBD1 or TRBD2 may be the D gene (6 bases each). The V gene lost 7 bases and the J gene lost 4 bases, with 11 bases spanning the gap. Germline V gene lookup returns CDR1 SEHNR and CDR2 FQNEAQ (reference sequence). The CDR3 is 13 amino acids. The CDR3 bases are TGTGCCAGCATGGGGGGCCGGTACAATGAGCAGTTCTTC. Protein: CASMGGRYNEQFF.

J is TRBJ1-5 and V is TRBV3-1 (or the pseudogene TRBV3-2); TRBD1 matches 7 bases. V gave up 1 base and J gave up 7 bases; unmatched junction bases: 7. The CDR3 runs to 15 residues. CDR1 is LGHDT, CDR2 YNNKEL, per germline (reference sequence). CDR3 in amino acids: CASSQGGQAKQPQHF. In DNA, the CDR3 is TGTGCCAGCAGCCAAGGAGGACAGGCAAAGCAGCCCCAGCATTTT.

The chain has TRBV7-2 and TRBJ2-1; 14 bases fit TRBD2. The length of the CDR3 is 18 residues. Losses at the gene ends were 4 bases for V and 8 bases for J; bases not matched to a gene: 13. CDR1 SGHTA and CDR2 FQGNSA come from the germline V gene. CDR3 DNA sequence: TGTGCCAGCAGCTCTTCTAAGGGACTAGCGGGGGCTCGGGATGAGCAGTTCTTC. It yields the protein CASSSSKGLAGARDEQFF.

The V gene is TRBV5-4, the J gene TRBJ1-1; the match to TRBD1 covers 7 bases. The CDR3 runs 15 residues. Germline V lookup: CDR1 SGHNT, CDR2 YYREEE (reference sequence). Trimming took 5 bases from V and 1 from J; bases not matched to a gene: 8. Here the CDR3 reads CASRDMDRPNTEAFF. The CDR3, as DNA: TGTGCCAGCAGGGACATGGACAGGCCGAACACTGAAGCTTTCTTT.

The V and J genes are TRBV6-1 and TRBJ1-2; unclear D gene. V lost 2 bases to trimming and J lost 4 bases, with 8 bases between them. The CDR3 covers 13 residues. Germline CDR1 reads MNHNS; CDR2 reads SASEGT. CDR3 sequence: CASSESRGYGYTF. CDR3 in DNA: TGTGCCAGCAGTGAAAGTCGTGGCTATGGCTACACCTTC.

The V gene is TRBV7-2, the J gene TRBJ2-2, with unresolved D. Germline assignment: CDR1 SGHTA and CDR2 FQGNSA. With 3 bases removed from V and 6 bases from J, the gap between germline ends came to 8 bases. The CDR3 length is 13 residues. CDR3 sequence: CASSFGLAGELFF. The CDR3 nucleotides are TGTGCCAGCAGCTTCGGCCTCGCCGGGGAGCTGTTTTTT.

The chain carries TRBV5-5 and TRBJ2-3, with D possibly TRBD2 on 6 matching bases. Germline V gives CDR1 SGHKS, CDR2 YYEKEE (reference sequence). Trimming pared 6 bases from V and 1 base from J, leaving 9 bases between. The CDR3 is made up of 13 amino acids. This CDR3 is CASNWGGTDTQYF. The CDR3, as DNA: TGTGCCAGCAACTGGGGGGGCACAGATACGCAGTATTTT.

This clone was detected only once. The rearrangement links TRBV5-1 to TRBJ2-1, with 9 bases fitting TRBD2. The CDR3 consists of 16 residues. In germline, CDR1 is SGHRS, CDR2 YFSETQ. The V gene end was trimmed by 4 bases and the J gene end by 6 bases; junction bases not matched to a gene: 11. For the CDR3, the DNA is TGCGCCAGCAGCCCCGCCGGTGGCGGGGGGGTCAATGAGCAGTTCTTC. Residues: CASSPAGGGGVNEQFF.

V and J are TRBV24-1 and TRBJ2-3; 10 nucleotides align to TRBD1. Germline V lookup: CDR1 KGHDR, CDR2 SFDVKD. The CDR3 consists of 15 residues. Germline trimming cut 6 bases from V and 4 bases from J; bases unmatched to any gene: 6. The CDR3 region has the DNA TGTGCCACCAGTCCCCCGACAGGGGGCGCAGATACGCAGTATTTT. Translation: CATSPPTGGADTQYF.

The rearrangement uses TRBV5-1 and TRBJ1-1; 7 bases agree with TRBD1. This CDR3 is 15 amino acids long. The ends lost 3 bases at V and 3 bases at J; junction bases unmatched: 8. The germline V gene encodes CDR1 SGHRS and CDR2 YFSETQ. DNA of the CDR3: TGCGCCAGCAGCTCTTTGACAGGGCGCGACACTGAAGCTTTCTTT. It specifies CASSSLTGRDTEAFF.

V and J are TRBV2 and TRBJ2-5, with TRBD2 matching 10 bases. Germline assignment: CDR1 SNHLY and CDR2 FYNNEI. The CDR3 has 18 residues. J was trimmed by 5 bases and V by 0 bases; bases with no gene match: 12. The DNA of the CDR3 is TGTGCCAGCAGTGAAGCGCTTCTAGCGGGGGCGAAACTCGAGACCCAGTACTTC. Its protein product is CASSEALLAGAKLETQYF.

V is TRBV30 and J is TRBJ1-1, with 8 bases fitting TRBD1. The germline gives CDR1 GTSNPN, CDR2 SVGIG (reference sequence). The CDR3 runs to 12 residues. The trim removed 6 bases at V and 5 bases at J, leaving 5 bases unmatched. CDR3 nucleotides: TGTGCCTGTAGTACAGGGGGGACTGAAGCTTTCTTT. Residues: CACSTGGTEAFF.

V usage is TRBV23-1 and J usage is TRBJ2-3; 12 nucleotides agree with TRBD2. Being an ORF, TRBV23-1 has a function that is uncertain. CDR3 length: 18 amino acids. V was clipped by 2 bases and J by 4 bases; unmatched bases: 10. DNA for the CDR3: TGCGCCAGCAGTCAACCTCTGACTAGCGGGGGTCCCGCAGATACGCAGTATTTT. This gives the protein CASSQPLTSGGPADTQYF.

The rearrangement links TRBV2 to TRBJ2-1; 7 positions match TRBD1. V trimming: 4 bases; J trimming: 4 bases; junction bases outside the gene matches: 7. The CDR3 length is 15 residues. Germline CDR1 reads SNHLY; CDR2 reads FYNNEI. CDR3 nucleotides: TGTGCCAGCAGTGTGACCCAACAGGGGTACAATGAGCAGTTCTTC. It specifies CASSVTQQGYNEQFF.

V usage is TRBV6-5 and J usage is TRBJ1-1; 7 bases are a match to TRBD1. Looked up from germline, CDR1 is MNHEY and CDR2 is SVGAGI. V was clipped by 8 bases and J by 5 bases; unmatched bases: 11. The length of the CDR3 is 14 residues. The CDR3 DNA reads TGTGCCAGCTCCCAGACAGGGTGGGAGACTGAAGCTTTCTTT. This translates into CASSQTGWETEAFF.

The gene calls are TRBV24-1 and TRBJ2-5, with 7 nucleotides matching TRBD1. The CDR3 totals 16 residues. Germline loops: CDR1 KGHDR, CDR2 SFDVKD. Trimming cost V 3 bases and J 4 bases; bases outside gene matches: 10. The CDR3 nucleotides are TGTGCCACCAGTGATCCCGCAGGACAGGCAGCAGAGACCCAGTACTTC. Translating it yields CATSDPAGQAAETQYF.